The T cell receptor beta chain described here comes from a study of fetal regulatory T cell absence and autoimmunity (dated 2017 in TCRdb). Broadly, across the study: Autoimmunity of the exocrine pancreas was seen in the IPEX patients even though clinical diabetes was absent.

Genomic DNA from frozen pancreas tissue was processed for repertoire sequencing. The DNeasy Blood and Tissue Kit was used to extract roughly 1.7-3.2 ug of genomic DNA from either umbilical cord blood or frozen pancreas. On the immunoSEQ human TCRbeta survey platform, TCRbeta CDR3 regions were amplified and barcoded with a two-step multiplex PCR. Sequencing of the libraries was done on Illumina instruments, and IgH was sequenced in parallel from the same samples. From the authors' description of their analysis: Raw reads were filtered against IMGT V, D, J definitions and binned by a nearest-neighbor algorithm to remove PCR and sequencing errors. A clone was defined as an identical nucleotide sequence, and differential abundance between tissues was tested with a Fisher exact test for each clone using a pFDR threshold of p<0.01. A minimum inclusion filter of 10 in either sample excluded clones with frequencies too low for statistical inference. The immunoSEQ Analyzer was used for pairwise clonal comparisons, while IMGT tools were used to assess gene family usage. The clones in this table, taken by TCRdb from immuneACCESS, are in-frame only. Not every clone is retained; where verified, under half of the shortfall comes from an unresolved V gene, and the cause of the rest is unknown. That table supplies the V and J calls and clone size; D and trimming were determined from the DNA. The table for this sample lists more than 90,000 clones; less than 80% of them were counted only once. Of the sample, just under 2% is held by the ten largest clones.

Beyond this particular receptor, the publication reports: Cord blood and pancreas had broadly similar TRB gene family usage, resembling published neonatal and adult repertoires. Significant oligoclonal enrichment of the TCR compartment was observed in pancreas versus cord blood, with some top clones enriched more than 90-fold. The oligoclonal enrichment was interpreted as supporting antigen-driven autoimmunity in the pancreas before birth in IPEX syndrome.

The table lists this clone with a count of one. What antigen it recognizes has not been identified. Base qualities are not recorded, but no much larger clone differs from it by a single base. V is pruned by 4 bases and J by 5 bases, leaving 8 bases of the junction without a gene match. The CDR3 measures 15 amino acids from cysteine to phenylalanine. Just the 45-base CDR3 DNA is kept, in frame starting at base 1. Looking up the germline V gene yields CDR1 KGHSH and CDR2 LQKENI. The sample taken for sequencing was pancreas tissue. This receptor was taken from a male donor with IPEX syndrome. This receptor chain uses TRBV18 and TRBJ1-5; 7 junctional bases match TRBD1. The DNA reads TGTGCCAGCTCACTCTGGGAGGGGGCCTATCAGCCCCAGCATTTT. Translated, this is CASSLWEGAYQPQHF.